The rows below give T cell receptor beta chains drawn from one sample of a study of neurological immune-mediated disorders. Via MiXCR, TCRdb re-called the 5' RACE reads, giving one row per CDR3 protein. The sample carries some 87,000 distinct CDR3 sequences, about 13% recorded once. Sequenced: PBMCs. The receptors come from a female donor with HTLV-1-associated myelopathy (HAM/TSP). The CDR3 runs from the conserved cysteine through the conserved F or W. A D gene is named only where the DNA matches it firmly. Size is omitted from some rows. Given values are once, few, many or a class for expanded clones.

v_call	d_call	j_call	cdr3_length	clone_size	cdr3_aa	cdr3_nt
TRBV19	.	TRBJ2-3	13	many	CASRKGSTDTQYF	TGTGCCAGTAGGAAGGGAAGCACAGATACGCAGTATTTT
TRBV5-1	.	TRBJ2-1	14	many	CASSTQGFYNEQFF	TGCGCCAGCAGCACGCAGGGATTCTACAATGAGCAGTTCTTC
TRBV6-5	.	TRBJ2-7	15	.	CASSYGLQSSYEQYF	TGTGCCAGCAGTTACGGACTGCAGAGCTCCTACGAGCAGTACTTC
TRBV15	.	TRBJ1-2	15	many	CATSRLRTANYGYTF	TGTGCCACCAGCAGACTACGGACAGCTAACTATGGCTACACCTTC
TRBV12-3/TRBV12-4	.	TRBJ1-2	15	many	CASSCPPPAWYGYTF	TGTGCCAGCAGTTGCCCGCCCCCAGCTTGGTATGGCTACACCTTC
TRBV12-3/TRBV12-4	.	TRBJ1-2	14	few	CASSVDGRNYGYTF	TGTGCCAGCAGCGTGGACGGACGGAACTATGGCTACACCTTC
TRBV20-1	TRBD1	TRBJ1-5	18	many	CSARRNRTGRSIHQPQHF	TGCAGTGCTCGACGGAATCGGACAGGTCGGTCGATTCATCAGCCCCAGCATTTT
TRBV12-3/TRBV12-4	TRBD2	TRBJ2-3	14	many	CASSFLRGGDTQYF	TGTGCCAGCAGTTTCCTGCGGGGGGGAGATACGCAGTATTTT
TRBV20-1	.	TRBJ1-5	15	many	CSARVPANSNQPQHF	TGCAGTGCTAGAGTACCGGCGAATAGCAATCAGCCCCAGCATTTT
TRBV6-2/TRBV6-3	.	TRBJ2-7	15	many	CASSSAGTRANEQYF	TGTGCCAGCAGCTCCGCCGGGACCCGGGCGAACGAGCAGTACTTC
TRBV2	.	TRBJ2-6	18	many	CASTLPGPSRSGANVLTF	TGTGCCAGCACCCTACCGGGCCCATCGCGGTCTGGGGCCAACGTCCTGACTTTC
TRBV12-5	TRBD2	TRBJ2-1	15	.	CASGSGTSGDPEQFF	TGTGCTAGTGGTTCCGGGACTAGCGGGGACCCTGAGCAGTTCTTC
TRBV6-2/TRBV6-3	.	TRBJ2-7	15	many	CASSAPGALKEEQYF	TGTGCCAGCAGTGCCCCAGGGGCTCTCAAAGAGGAGCAGTACTTC
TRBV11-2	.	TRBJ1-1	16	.	CASSPGTGFIQYEAFF	TGTGCCAGCAGCCCCGGGACCGGTTTTATACAATATGAAGCTTTCTTT
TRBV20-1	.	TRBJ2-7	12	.	CSARVQANEQYF	TGCAGTGCTAGAGTGCAGGCCAACGAGCAGTACTTC
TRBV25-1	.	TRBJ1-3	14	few	CASSRGGSGNTIYF	TGTGCCAGCTCTCGGGGGGGCTCTGGAAACACCATATATTTT
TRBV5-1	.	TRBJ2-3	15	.	CASSLSPGEGDMQYF	TGCGCCAGCAGCTTGTCTCCGGGGGAAGGAGATATGCAGTATTTT
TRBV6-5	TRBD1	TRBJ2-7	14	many	CASNRDRGPYEQYF	TGTGCCAGCAATCGGGACAGGGGCCCCTACGAGCAGTACTTC
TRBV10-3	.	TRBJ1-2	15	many	CAISESTGANYGYTF	TGTGCCATCAGTGAGTCTACAGGAGCTAACTATGGCTACACCTTC
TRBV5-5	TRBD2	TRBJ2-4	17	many	CASSLAPSGGRENIQYF	TGTGCCAGCAGCTTGGCCCCTAGCGGGGGGCGGGAAAACATTCAGTACTTC
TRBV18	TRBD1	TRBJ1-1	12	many	CASSPGTGEAFF	TGTGCCAGCTCACCCGGGACAGGCGAAGCTTTCTTT
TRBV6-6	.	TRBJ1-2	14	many	CASSYFAGVSGYTF	TGTGCCAGCAGTTACTTTGCAGGGGTTAGTGGCTACACCTTC
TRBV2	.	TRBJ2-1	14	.	CASSPTSTSFVQLF	TGTGCCAGCAGTCCCACAAGTACCTCTTTTGTGCAGCTCTTT
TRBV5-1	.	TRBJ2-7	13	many	CASSIGGPNEQYF	TGCGCCAGCAGCATAGGAGGGCCCAACGAGCAGTACTTC
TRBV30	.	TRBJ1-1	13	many	CAWSVNANTEAFF	TGTGCCTGGAGTGTAAACGCGAACACTGAAGCTTTCTTT
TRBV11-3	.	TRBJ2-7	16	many	CASSLDLAESSYEQYF	TGTGCCAGCAGCTTAGATCTAGCCGAGAGCTCCTACGAGCAGTACTTC
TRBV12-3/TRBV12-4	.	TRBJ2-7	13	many	CASSPPGGYEQYF	TGTGCCAGCAGTCCCCCCGGGGGCTACGAGCAGTACTTC
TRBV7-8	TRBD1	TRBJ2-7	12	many	CASLGQGHEQYF	TGTGCCAGCCTGGGACAGGGTCACGAGCAGTACTTC
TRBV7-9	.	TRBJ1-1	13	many	CASSSKLNTEAFF	TGTGCCAGCAGTAGTAAGCTGAACACTGAAGCTTTCTTT
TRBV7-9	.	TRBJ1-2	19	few	CASSFGWDGASWREHGYTF	TGTGCCAGCAGCTTTGGTTGGGATGGTGCTTCGTGGAGGGAGCATGGCTACACCTTC
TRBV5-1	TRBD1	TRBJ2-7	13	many	CASSFGQGGEQYF	TGCGCCAGCAGTTTTGGACAGGGAGGCGAGCAGTACTTC
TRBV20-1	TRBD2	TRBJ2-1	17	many	CSARDLQRGSSYNEQFF	TGCAGTGCTAGAGATTTGCAGCGGGGGAGCTCCTACAATGAGCAGTTCTTC
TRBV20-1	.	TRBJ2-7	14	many	CSAEVLTGYYEQYF	TGCAGTGCGGAGGTCCTAACGGGGTACTACGAGCAGTACTTC
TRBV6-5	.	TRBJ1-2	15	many	CASSPPAGMNYGYTF	TGTGCCAGCAGTCCCCCGGCAGGGATGAACTATGGCTACACCTTC
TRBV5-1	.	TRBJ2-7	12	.	CASSLNGNEQHF	TGCGCCAGCAGCTTGAACGGCAACGAGCAGCACTTT
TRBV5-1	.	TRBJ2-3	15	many	CASRRRGDGPDTQYF	TGCGCCAGCAGACGTCGAGGGGATGGCCCAGATACGCAGTATTTT
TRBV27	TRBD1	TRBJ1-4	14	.	CASSFRDRGEKLFF	TGTGCCAGCAGTTTTAGGGACAGGGGAGAAAAACTGTTTTTT
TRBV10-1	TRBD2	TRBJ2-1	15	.	CASSELSGVYNEQFF	TGCGCCAGCAGTGAACTCAGCGGGGTCTACAATGAGCAGTTCTTC
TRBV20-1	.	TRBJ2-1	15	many	CSARDSRGAGNEQFF	TGCAGTGCTAGAGATAGTCGGGGGGCAGGAAATGAGCAGTTCTTC
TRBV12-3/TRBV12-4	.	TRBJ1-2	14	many	CASSFGQGLYGYTF	TGTGCCAGCAGTTTTGGGCAGGGGTTATATGGCTACACCTTC
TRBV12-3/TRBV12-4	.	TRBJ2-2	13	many	CASSQQGTGELFF	TGTGCCAGCAGTCAACAGGGCACCGGGGAGCTGTTTTTT
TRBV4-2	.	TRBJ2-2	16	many	CASSQDFGARVGELFF	TGTGCCAGCAGCCAAGATTTCGGGGCTCGGGTCGGGGAGCTGTTTTTT
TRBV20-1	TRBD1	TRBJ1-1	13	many	CSARTGANTEAFF	TGCAGTGCAAGAACAGGGGCGAACACTGAAGCTTTCTTT
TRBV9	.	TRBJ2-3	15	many	CASRATGEPTDTQYF	TGTGCCAGCAGGGCTACGGGGGAGCCCACAGATACGCAGTATTTT